Each of the 13 T cell receptor beta chains below was sequenced from the same sample in a study of T cells in Graves' hyperthyroidism and ophthalmopathy. TCR beta CDR3 sequences were amplified from RNA transcripts. First-round RT-PCR with HTBI primers amplified the TCR CDR3 region. MiXCR, run by TCRdb on the multiplex PCR reads, gives a single entry per CDR3 protein. The data contain under 300,000 distinct CDR3 sequences, roughly 13% of them seen just once; the ten biggest clones take up roughly 8.5%. The sequencing sample was made of blood. These receptors were taken from a woman aged 30 to 39 with Graves' hyperthyroidism that later progressed to Graves' ophthalmopathy.

This clonotype was recorded at least ten times. This chain links TRBV28 with TRBJ2-7; 11 nucleotides match TRBD2. Germline loops: CDR1 MDHEN, CDR2 SYDVKM. Trimming removed 6 bases from V and 8 bases from J; junction bases left unmatched: 9. This CDR3 is built from 14 residues. Written as DNA, the CDR3 is TGTGCCAGCAGCCGTATAGCGGGAGGGCCTAAGCAGTACTTC. It yields the protein CASSRIAGGPKQYF.

This clonotype was recorded a few times. The chain has TRBV19 and TRBJ2-5; the match to TRBD2 covers 8 bases. V lost 6 bases and J lost 5; bases outside the gene matches: 11. Per the germline V gene, CDR1 is LNHDA and CDR2 is SQIVND (reference sequence). This CDR3 has 15 amino acids. The CDR3 loop reads CASSRGLVDYETQYF. The CDR3 DNA reads as TGTGCCAGTAGCCGGGGACTAGTGGACTATGAGACCCAGTACTTC.

This sequence joins TRBV5-4 and TRBJ2-1, with TRBD2 matching over 15 bases. Trimming at V came to 0 bases and at J to 2 bases, leaving 3 bases not matched to a gene. The CDR3 has 18 amino acids. The V gene's germline CDR1 is SGHNT and CDR2 YYREEE (reference sequence). In DNA form, the CDR3 reads TGTGCCAGCAGCTTGGTCAGGACTAGCGGGAGGGCCTACAATGAGCAGTTCTTC. Translated: CASSLVRTSGRAYNEQFF. Variable domain in full (rest from reference TRBV5-4 and TRBJ2-1): ETGVTQSPTHLIKTRGQQVTLRCSSQSGHNTVSWYQQALGQGPQFIFQYYREEENGRGNFPPRFSGLQFPNYSSELNVNALELDDSALYLCASSLVRTSGRAYNEQFFGPGTRLTVL.

The chain has TRBV9 and TRBJ2-1; 14 positions match TRBD2. The J segment lost 9 bases and the V segment lost 1 base, leaving 15 bases of the junction unmatched. There are 19 residues in the CDR3. Looked up from germline, CDR1 is SGDLS and CDR2 is YYNGEE. The CDR3 spells CASSVKGTPGLAGEGEQFF. CDR3 sequence (DNA): TGTGCCAGCAGCGTAAAAGGGACTCCGGGACTAGCGGGAGAAGGTGAGCAGTTCTTC.

The chain couples TRBV20-1 to TRBJ2-3, with 12 bases aligning to TRBD2. The CDR3 runs 15 residues. Germline-derived CDR1 and CDR2 are DFQATT and SNEGSKA (reference sequence). Trimming at V came to 0 bases and at J to 4 bases, leaving 2 bases not matched to a gene. The CDR3 sequence is CSARDLAGGADTQYF. Here the CDR3 DNA reads TGCAGTGCTAGAGATCTAGCGGGGGGGGCAGATACGCAGTATTTT.

This clonotype was observed many times. The J gene is TRBJ2-7, the V gene TRBV7-9; 14 bases match TRBD2. The CDR3 runs to 16 residues. Losses at the gene ends were 5 bases for V and 6 bases for J; bases not matched to a gene: 9. Germline V gives CDR1 SEHNR, CDR2 FQNEAQ (reference sequence). As DNA, the CDR3 is TGTGCCAGCAGCATTTTAGGGACTAGCGGGAGCTCCGAGCAGTACTTC. It codes for CASSILGTSGSSEQYF.

The chain couples TRBV2 to TRBJ1-1; no clear D gene. V lost 2 bases and J lost 0, with 4 bases in between. The CDR3 runs 13 residues. The germline V gene has CDR1 SNHLY and CDR2 FYNNEI. CDR3 in amino acids: CASSESVNTEAFF. CDR3 nucleotides: TGTGCCAGCAGTGAATCCGTGAACACTGAAGCTTTCTTT.

This clonotype has a count of ten or more. V usage is TRBV29-1 and J usage is TRBJ2-7; 12 positions agree with TRBD2. Germline CDR1 reads SQVTM; CDR2 reads ANQGSEA. The CDR3 covers 13 residues. Trimming at V came to 6 bases and at J to 4 bases, leaving 4 bases not matched to a gene. The CDR3 bases are TGCAGCGTAGAGACTAGCGGGAGTTACGAGCAGTACTTC. As protein: CSVETSGSYEQYF.

Points on this clonotype: The junction differs from germline at one of its ends, possibly a read error. CDR3 bases: TGTACCAGCAGCTTTTCTGAAGCCTACGAGCAGTACTTC. Encoded protein: CTSSFSEAYEQYF. V and J are TRBV7-6 and TRBJ2-7; D ambiguous. Germline V CDR1 and CDR2: SGHVS, FNYEAQ. This CDR3 is 13 amino acids long.

At least ten counts were recorded for this clonotype. The chain joins TRBV28 to TRBJ1-2; D not certain. CDR3 size: 13 residues. The V end was cut by 3 bases, the J end by 7 bases, with 12 bases between. Germline CDR1 and CDR2: MDHEN and SYDVKM. The CDR3: CASSFPSVPGYTF. DNA of the CDR3: TGTGCCAGCAGTTTTCCTAGTGTGCCTGGCTACACCTTC.

This clonotype was seen many times. The genes are TRBV30 and TRBJ2-7; TRBD1 or TRBD2 may be the D gene (5 bases each). The V gene lost 3 bases and the J gene lost 2 bases, with 14 bases spanning the gap. CDR3 size: 14 residues. Germline V gene data show CDR1 as GTSNPN and CDR2 as SVGIG (reference sequence). The CDR3 coding sequence is TGTGCCTGGAGCCGGGGCACTTCACCCTACGAGCAGTACTTC. It translates to CAWSRGTSPYEQYF.

This clonotype was recorded at least ten times. The gene calls are TRBV5-1 and TRBJ1-1; the D gene is possibly TRBD1 (5 bases). Germline V CDR1 and CDR2: SGHRS, YFSETQ. V was clipped by 0 bases and J by 6 bases, with 9 bases between them. This CDR3 comprises 13 residues. In DNA form, the CDR3 reads TGCGCCAGCAGCTTGGAGGGAGGGGCTGAAGCTTTCTTT. Residues: CASSLEGGAEAFF.

This clonotype appeared many times. Just one base apart from a much larger clone, this may be a read error. The chain has TRBV28 and TRBJ2-1; TRBD2 aligns across 9 bases. V lost 3 bases and J lost 9; bases outside the gene matches: 9. The CDR3 consists of 15 residues. Germline loops: CDR1 MDHEN, CDR2 SYDVKM. The CDR3 DNA sequence: TGTGCCAGCAGTTTCGCCCTCCTAGCGGGACGTGAGCAGTTCTTC. This encodes CASSFALLAGREQFF.